This T cell receptor beta chain was sequenced for a study of cytomegalovirus exposure and HLA in healthy donors. Study conclusions and caveats: The study recorded fewer than 200 TCR beta chains that were cytomegalovirus-associated.

Concerning this clone: Its antigen is unidentified.

The donors were members of the validation cohort, which comprised 100 to 150 subjects and was separate from the first cohort of fewer than 700 subjects. This CDR3 is built from 16 residues. CDR1 LNHNV and CDR2 YYDKDF come from the germline V gene (reference sequence). Trimming removed 0 bases from V and 2 bases from J, with 13 bases in between. Some clones are missing from TCRdb's copy, which holds only in-frame ones; the method was immunoSEQ multiplex PCR. The top ten hold around 1.7% of the sample, which has 55,000 to 70,000 clones, around nine tenths seen once. The sample consisted of PBMCs. The clonotype comes from a woman younger than 35 in good health and CMV-seronegative. The V call is TRBV15, the J call TRBJ1-2, with a possible D match to TRBD1 (5 bases). CDR3 DNA: TGTGCCACCAGCAGAGATGCGGGGGGAGAAAACTATGGCTACACCTTC. Its protein is CATSRDAGGENYGYTF.